This entry is about one TCR beta chain. The antigen is unknown. Each CDR3 protein is one row after TCRdb ran MiXCR on the RT-PCR reads. The table lists approximately 490,000 distinct CDR3 sequences, 7.2% of them singletons. Trimming pared 2 bases from V and 7 bases from J, leaving 19 bases between. Germline V lookup: CDR1 SEHNR, CDR2 FQNEAQ (reference sequence). This CDR3 spans 16 amino acids. The data originate from a study of response to subunit inactivated influenza vaccine. Study-wide findings and caveats: Authors suggested each seasonal influenza vaccination recruits few new T cells.

This TCR came from a man aged 50 to 69 who received an inactivated influenza vaccine. This chain uses TRBV7-9 with TRBJ2-3, with D possibly being TRBD1 (5 bases). The material was PBMCs from blood, obtained less than 25 months after vaccination. CDR3 loop: CASSLFSGATIYTQYF. The CDR3 bases are TGTGCCAGCAGCTTATTTTCTGGGGCGACCATTTATACGCAGTATTTT. Full variable domain (outside the CDR3, taken from reference TRBV7-9 and TRBJ2-3): DTGVSQNPRHKITKRGQNVTFRCDPISEHNRLYWYRQTLGQGPEFLTYFQNEAQLEKSRLLSDRFSAERPKGSFSTLEIQRTEQGDSAMYLCASSLFSGATIYTQYFGPGTRLTVL.